The next 17 T cell receptor beta chains were all read from a single sample in a study of regulatory T cells in long-lasting Graves disease. Regarding time point: persistent/refractory GD, antithyroid drugs over 5 years with positive TRAb. PBMCs provided the RNA from which the TCR library was made. Investigators prepared the TCR beta libraries by applying iRepertoire HTBI primers and Arm-PCR of CDR3 regions. Each CDR3 protein gets one entry after TCRdb re-called the multiplex PCR reads with MiXCR. The sample has 300,000 to 400,000 distinct CDR3 sequences, around a fifth seen once. The sample consisted of peripheral blood mononuclear cells (PBMCs), taken when the disease was refractory, from a patient treated with antithyroid drugs. These TCRs come from a female donor with Graves disease.

The chain uses TRBV7-2 and TRBJ1-5; weak D call: TRBD1 (6 bases). There are 15 residues in the CDR3. Trimming removed 1 base from V and 0 bases from J, with 7 bases in between. The germline gives CDR1 SGHTA, CDR2 FQGNSA. Written as DNA, the CDR3 is TGTGCCAGCAGCTTAGAACAGGGTAGCAATCAGCCCCAGCATTTT. This gives the protein CASSLEQGSNQPQHF. Using reference TRBV7-2 and TRBJ1-5 for the parts outside the CDR3, the full variable domain is GAGVSQSPSNKVTEKGKDVELRCDPISGHTALYWYRQSLGQGLEFLIYFQGNSAPDKSGLPSDRFSAERTGGSVSTLTIQRTQQEDSAVYLCASSLEQGSNQPQHFGDGTRLSIL.

The gene calls are TRBV20-1 and TRBJ2-5; D unclear. The CDR3 runs to 12 residues. Germline V CDR1 and CDR2: DFQATT, SNEGSKA (reference sequence). Between the trimmed V and J ends, which lost 3 bases and 4 bases, there was a span of 9 bases. The CDR3: CSARKDGETQYF. The CDR3 DNA follows: TGCAGTGCTAGGAAAGACGGAGAGACCCAGTACTTC.

The V gene is TRBV11-2, the J gene TRBJ2-3; D is unclear. V was trimmed by 5 bases and J by 1 base, leaving 4 bases between them. In germline, CDR1 is SGHAT, CDR2 FQNNGV. The CDR3 loop spans 12 amino acids. The CDR3 protein is CASSRGTDTQYF. The CDR3 coding sequence is TGTGCCAGCAGCCGAGGCACAGATACGCAGTATTTT.

A single count supports this clonotype. A read error is the likely source, as a far larger clone sits one nucleotide away. This chain links TRBV6-9 with TRBJ2-5; tentative D call: TRBD1 (5 bases). The germline gives CDR1 MNHGY, CDR2 SVAAGI. The CDR3 contains 16 residues. Trimming removed 4 bases at V and 2 bases at J, with 17 bases between. Written as DNA, the CDR3 is TGTGCCAGCAGTTCTGGGCTGGGGCCCTTACAAGAGACCCAGTACTTC. It is translated as CASSSGLGPLQETQYF.

This clonotype has only a few counts. V is TRBV27 and J is TRBJ1-5; D remains unclear. CDR1 is MNHEY and CDR2 is SMNVEV in the germline V gene (reference sequence). The CDR3 totals 15 residues. The V end lost 3 bases, the J end lost 5 bases, and 14 bases lay between the germline ends. The CDR3 sequence is CASSFPKVDHQPQHF. The CDR3 DNA reads TGTGCCAGCAGTTTCCCTAAGGTGGATCATCAGCCCCAGCATTTT.

The chain uses TRBV10-2 and TRBJ2-7; 10 bases are a match to TRBD2. The CDR3 loop spans 14 amino acids. After removal of 6 bases from V and 3 bases from J, the junction contained 5 bases not matched to a gene. Germline loops: CDR1 WSHSY, CDR2 SAAADI. CDR3 amino acids: CASSPSGGIYEQYF. The CDR3 DNA is TGCGCCAGCAGCCCTAGCGGGGGTATCTACGAGCAGTACTTC.

The CDR3 protein is CASSIGTYQETQYF. The CDR3, as DNA: TGTGCCAGTAGTATAGGGACATACCAAGAGACCCAGTACTTC. The genes are TRBV19 and TRBJ2-5; D may be TRBD1 (5 bases). V was trimmed by 1 base and J by 0 bases, leaving 6 bases between them. Germline loops: CDR1 LNHDA, CDR2 SQIVND (reference sequence). The CDR3 contains 14 residues.

This clonotype was detected many times. The chain joins TRBV11-2 to TRBJ1-4, with D possibly matching TRBD1 (6 bases). Germline loops: CDR1 SGHAT, CDR2 FQNNGV. This CDR3 is 18 amino acids long. With 2 bases removed from V and 0 bases from J, the gap between germline ends came to 16 bases. The CDR3 bases are TGTGCCAGCAGCTTACCCCGGACAGTCAGATCAACTAATGAAAAACTGTTTTTT. Protein product: CASSLPRTVRSTNEKLFF.

The J gene is TRBJ1-1, the V gene TRBV3-1, with D unclear. The ends were cut back, 2 bases at V and 1 base at J, with 11 bases in the middle. CDR1 is LGHDT and CDR2 is YNNKEL in the germline V gene (reference sequence). This CDR3 spans 15 amino acids. The CDR3 DNA follows: TGTGCCAGCAGCCAACTCTCGTGGGGGAACACTGAAGCTTTCTTT. Amino acids: CASSQLSWGNTEAFF. Combining the CDR3 with reference TRBV3-1 and TRBJ1-1 gives the whole variable domain DTAVSQTPKYLVTQMGNDKSIKCEQNLGHDTMYWYKQDSKKFLKIMFSYNNKELIINETVPNRFSPKSPDKAHLNLHINSLELGDSAVYFCASSQLSWGNTEAFFGQGTRLTVV.

This chain connects TRBV19 to TRBJ2-4; D tentatively reads TRBD1 or TRBD2 (6 bases each). Looked up from germline, CDR1 is LNHDA and CDR2 is SQIVND (reference sequence). The CDR3 runs 17 residues. V was clipped by 1 base and J by 0 bases, with 13 bases between them. The CDR3 is CASSIGWGALAKNIQYF. DNA for the CDR3: TGTGCCAGTAGTATAGGATGGGGGGCCCTAGCCAAAAACATTCAGTACTTC.

This clonotype was detected ten times or more. The gene calls are TRBV20-1 and TRBJ2-5; no reliable D call. The CDR3 sequence is 13 residues long. CDR1 is DFQATT and CDR2 is SNEGSKA in the germline V gene (reference sequence). Trimming stripped 0 bases from V and 3 bases from J, with 8 bases between. This chain's CDR3 is CSARDGFEETQYF. CDR3 DNA: TGCAGTGCTAGAGATGGATTCGAAGAGACCCAGTACTTC.

This CDR3 reads CASRPGTAYTEAFF. Written as DNA, the CDR3 is TGTGCCAGCAGACCCGGGACAGCTTACACTGAAGCTTTCTTT. This sequence joins TRBV13 and TRBJ1-1; TRBD1 agrees at 7 bases. CDR3 length equals 14 residues. Germline trimming cut 6 bases from V and 3 bases from J; bases unmatched to any gene: 7. Germline loops: CDR1 PRHDT, CDR2 FYEKMQ (reference sequence). Using reference TRBV13 and TRBJ1-1 for the parts outside the CDR3, the full variable domain is AAGVIQSPRHLIKEKRETATLKCYPIPRHDTVYWYQQGPGQDPQFLISFYEKMQSDKGSIPDRFSAQQFSDYHSELNMSSLELGDSALYFCASRPGTAYTEAFFGQGTRLTVV.

This clonotype was recorded a few times. V gene TRBV19 combines with J gene TRBJ2-4; 12 nucleotides match TRBD2. J lost 2 bases, V lost 5 bases, and 7 bases had no gene match. Germline-derived CDR1 and CDR2 are LNHDA and SQIVND (reference sequence). The CDR3 runs to 17 residues. The DNA for the CDR3 is TGTGCCAGTAGTGGGCTAGCGGGAGGGAGGACCAAAAACATTCAGTACTTC. As protein: CASSGLAGGRTKNIQYF.

This clonotype was seen ten or more times. This chain joins TRBV6-1 and TRBJ2-7; D may be TRBD1 (5 bases). The germline CDR1 and CDR2 sequences are MNHNS and SASEGT. CDR3 length: 9 residues. V gave up 7 bases and J gave up 7 bases, with 5 bases separating them. The CDR3 reads CASTGEQYF. The CDR3 nucleotides read TGTGCCAGCACAGGGGAGCAGTACTTC.

The chain combines TRBV6-1 with TRBJ2-7, with 9 bases matching TRBD1. V dropped 7 bases and J dropped 9; count of bases not matched to a gene: 10. This CDR3 region has 13 residues. Per the germline V gene, CDR1 is MNHNS and CDR2 is SASEGT. The CDR3 loop reads CASTEEGQGGQYF. Here the CDR3 DNA reads TGTGCCAGCACCGAAGAGGGACAGGGTGGGCAGTACTTC.

This clonotype was seen repeatedly, ten times or more. The chain recombines TRBV20-1 with TRBJ2-7; the D gene is possibly TRBD1 (6 bases). The CDR3 sequence is 15 residues long. Germline V lookup: CDR1 DFQATT, CDR2 SNEGSKA (reference sequence). Deletions cut 2 bases from V and 0 bases from J, with 14 bases between. The CDR3 loop is CSARPLQGSSYEQYF. The CDR3 region has the DNA TGCAGTGCTAGACCCCTCCAGGGGAGCTCCTACGAGCAGTACTTC.

In the case of this clonotype: A much more abundant neighbour one base away suggests this may be a read error. The genes are TRBV20-1 and TRBJ1-5; D remains unclear. The length of the CDR3 is 13 residues. The V gene's germline CDR1 is DFQATT and CDR2 SNEGSKA (reference sequence). CDR3 sequence reads: CSARLLHNQPEHF. The CDR3 DNA reads TGCAGTGCTAGATTGCTTCACAATCAGCCCGAGCATTTT.